This TCR beta chain was observed in a study of blood T cell repertoires in COVID-19. As processed by the authors: Reference gene primer amplification in the assay estimated nucleated cell counts. Sequencing was performed with immunoSEQ multiplex PCR; in TCRdb, only in-frame clones are kept and a portion is missing. D and trimming come from the DNA, and the V and J calls and clone size come from that table. The table has a few hundred thousand clones, roughly nine tenths seen once. Germline V gene lookup returns CDR1 KGHSH and CDR2 LQKENI. This CDR3 has 17 amino acids. The ends lost 6 bases at V and 5 bases at J; junction bases unmatched: 14.

This sequence was found in a woman between 45 and 60 years old who had recovered from COVID-19. The sample taken for sequencing was PBMCs or T cells enriched from blood (not recorded which). J is TRBJ1-1 and V is TRBV18; 11 bases agree with TRBD1. The CDR3 reads CASSHGPSGQGVTEAFF. Written as DNA, the CDR3 is TGTGCCAGCTCCCATGGCCCCTCGGGACAGGGGGTTACTGAAGCTTTCTTT.